This T cell receptor beta chain was profiled in a study of T cells in Graves' hyperthyroidism and ophthalmopathy. It was RNA transcripts that yielded the amplified TCR beta CDR3 regions. An initial round of RT-PCR targeting the TCR CDR3 relied on the HTBI primer set. One entry per CDR3 protein results from TCRdb running MiXCR on the multiplex PCR reads. The sample lists some 620,000 distinct CDR3 sequences, around 15% occurring once. Stable Graves' hyperthyroidism meant no ophthalmopathy progression within 18 months. This clonotype appeared many times. V lost 0 bases, J lost 7 bases, and 4 bases lay in between. Germline V CDR1 and CDR2: ENHRY, SYGVKD. The CDR3 contains 12 residues.

The chain uses TRBV10-3 and TRBJ2-1, with D unresolved. The sequence was collected from a woman aged 25 to 45 with Graves' hyperthyroidism. Sequenced sample: blood. This CDR3 reads CAISESGNEQFF. CDR3 in DNA: TGTGCCATCAGTGAGTCGGGGAATGAGCAGTTCTTC.